Following are 31 T cell receptor beta chains from one sample sequenced in a study of blood T cells in healthy people across ages. Then a second PCR, running roughly 7 to 11 cycles, was carried out with a sample-barcoded 5' primer and a J-beta primer mix. TCRdb redid the calling of the 5' RACE reads with MiXCR, one entry per CDR3 protein. There are roughly 930,000 distinct CDR3 sequences in the sample; 40% to 60% occur only once, and around 15% lies in the top ten. Material: blood. These receptors originate from a man aged 30-40 years in good health.

The chain has TRBV30 and TRBJ2-4; TRBD1 matches at 9 bases. The junction had 7 bases not matched to a gene; V was cut back by 3 bases and J by 1 base. CDR3 length: 16 amino acids. Looked up from germline, CDR1 is GTSNPN and CDR2 is SVGIG (reference sequence). CDR3 amino acids: CAWSTGGPIAKNIQYF. DNA of the CDR3: TGTGCCTGGAGCACAGGGGGCCCAATCGCCAAAAACATTCAGTACTTC. Supplemented by reference TRBV30 and TRBJ2-4, the full variable domain reads SQTIHQWPATLVQPVGSPLSLECTVEGTSNPNLYWYRQAAGRGLQLLFYSVGIGQISSEVPQNLSASRPQDRQFILSSKKLLLSDSGFYLCAWSTGGPIAKNIQYFGAGTRLSVL.

This chain connects TRBV19 to TRBJ2-1; D not certain. Germline V lookup: CDR1 LNHDA, CDR2 SQIVND (reference sequence). The CDR3 runs to 13 residues. Deletions cut 3 bases from V and 3 bases from J, with 6 bases between. Written as DNA, the CDR3 is TGTGCCAGTAGTATCGGCGGCTACAATGAGCAGTTCTTC. This gives the protein CASSIGGYNEQFF.

There are a few counts of this clonotype. This chain connects TRBV27 to TRBJ2-7; D may be TRBD1 (5 bases). The germline V and J ends were trimmed by 0 bases and 3 bases, with 12 bases remaining between them. In germline, CDR1 is MNHEY, CDR2 SMNVEV (reference sequence). The CDR3 sequence is 15 residues long. CDR3 nucleotides: TGTGCCAGCAGTTTATCCAGGGTAACGGTCTACGAGCAGTACTTC. Translated, it gives CASSLSRVTVYEQYF.

The rearrangement uses TRBV5-1 and TRBJ2-3, with D unclear. The germline gives CDR1 SGHRS, CDR2 YFSETQ. This CDR3 has 12 amino acids. Trimming left V 1 base short and J 6 bases short, with 6 bases between. DNA for the CDR3: TGCGCCAGCAGCTTGAGCGACGATACGCAGTATTTT. Translation gives CASSLSDDTQYF. The full variable domain, in which reference TRBV5-1 and TRBJ2-3 provide the parts outside the CDR3, is KAGVTQTPRYLIKTRGQQVTLSCSPISGHRSVSWYQQTPGQGLQFLFEYFSETQRNKGNFPGRFSGRQFSNSRSEMNVSTLELGDSALYLCASSLSDDTQYFGPGTRLTVL.

This clonotype was counted between two and nine times. The rearrangement links TRBV9 to TRBJ2-3, with TRBD2 matching 9 bases. Germline loops: CDR1 SGDLS, CDR2 YYNGEE. V lost 4 bases and J lost 4; bases outside the gene matches: 7. The CDR3 has 15 amino acids. The CDR3 nucleotides read TGTGCCAGCAGCTTGAGCGGGGGGCCATCAGATACGCAGTATTTT. It codes for CASSLSGGPSDTQYF. The full variable domain, with the rest looked up from reference TRBV9 and TRBJ2-3, is DSGVTQTPKHLITATGQRVTLRCSPRSGDLSVYWYQQSLDQGLQFLIQYYNGEERAKGNILERFSAQQFPDLHSELNLSSLELGDSALYFCASSLSGGPSDTQYFGPGTRLTVL.

The rearrangement joins TRBV5-5 to TRBJ2-7, with unresolved D. The germline V and J ends were trimmed by 4 bases and 3 bases, with 11 bases remaining between them. Germline assignment: CDR1 SGHKS and CDR2 YYEKEE (reference sequence). The CDR3 extends over 13 amino acids. Here the CDR3 DNA reads TGTGCCAGCAGCCTAGGATGGGACTACGAGCAGTACTTC. Its translation is CASSLGWDYEQYF.

This clonotype was seen once. The chain uses TRBV28 and TRBJ2-5, with D unclear. CDR3 length equals 14 residues. V lost 6 bases to trimming and J lost 11 bases, with 22 bases between them. Looked up from germline, CDR1 is MDHEN and CDR2 is SYDVKM. This CDR3 is CASRLIEVNNEQYF. The CDR3 DNA sequence: TGTGCCAGCAGACTTATAGAGGTTAACAATGAGCAGTACTTC.

The V call is TRBV27, the J call TRBJ2-6; the D gene is possibly TRBD1 (6 bases). V was shortened by 3 bases and J by 4 bases, with 10 bases between the two germline ends. The V gene's germline CDR1 is MNHEY and CDR2 SMNVEV (reference sequence). The CDR3 runs to 15 residues. Here the CDR3 reads CASSLWGRGANVLTF. In DNA form, the CDR3 reads TGTGCCAGCAGTTTGTGGGGGCGAGGGGCCAACGTCCTGACTTTC.

In this sample, this clonotype turned up a few times. V gene TRBV27 combines with J gene TRBJ2-7; 8 nucleotides agree with TRBD1. The CDR3 covers 17 residues. In germline, CDR1 is MNHEY, CDR2 SMNVEV (reference sequence). With 0 bases clipped from V and 3 bases from J, the junction kept 10 bases outside the gene matches. Here the CDR3 DNA reads TGTGCCAGCAGTTTATCGCTCGCACAGGGGGGCGACTACGAGCAGTACTTC. Translated: CASSLSLAQGGDYEQYF.

Of note for this clonotype: A read error is possible here, since a much larger clone lies one base away. V gene TRBV3-1 combines with J gene TRBJ2-5, with 8 positions matching TRBD2. Unmatched junction bases numbered 12, after V lost 1 base and J lost 11 bases. Germline-derived CDR1 and CDR2 are LGHDT and YNNKEL (reference sequence). The CDR3 has 15 residues. The CDR3: CASSQGPSGGHEQYF. The CDR3 bases are TGTGCCAGCAGCCAAGGGCCCAGCGGGGGCCATGAGCAGTACTTC.

This clonotype occurred once. The chain combines TRBV29-1 with TRBJ2-5, with D tentatively TRBD1 (5 bases). Trimming removed 7 bases from V and 2 bases from J, with 14 bases in between. Germline assignment: CDR1 SQVTM and CDR2 ANQGSEA. This CDR3 has 13 amino acids. The CDR3 DNA reads as TGCAGCGCCGCCACGCAGGGACAAGAGACCCAGTACTTC. Its protein is CSAATQGQETQYF.

In nucleotides, the CDR3 is TGTGCCAGCAGCTTAGACGCGGGGGGCTTGGAGACCCAGTACTTC. Amino acid sequence: CASSLDAGGLETQYF. This chain connects TRBV7-8 to TRBJ2-5, with TRBD2 matching over 8 bases. The CDR3 totals 15 residues. The J segment lost 5 bases and the V segment lost 1 base, leaving 6 bases of the junction unmatched. Germline V lookup: CDR1 SGHVS, CDR2 FQNEAQ. The whole variable domain, filled in from reference TRBV7-8 and TRBJ2-5, reads GAGVSQSPRYKVAKRGQDVALRCDPISGHVSLFWYQQALGQGPEFLTYFQNEAQLDKSGLPSDRFFAERPEGSVSTLKIQRTQQEDSAVYLCASSLDAGGLETQYFGPGTRLLVL.

In its sample, this clonotype was seen a few times. The CDR3 DNA sequence: TGTGCCAGCAGTTTAGTTGTGAGCTATGGCTACACCTTC. It yields the protein CASSLVVSYGYTF. The J gene is TRBJ1-2, the V gene TRBV12-3 or TRBV12-4, with no clear D. V lost 1 base and J lost 4, with 7 bases in between. There are 13 residues in the CDR3.

CDR3 amino acids: CASSHGQITGELFF. CDR3 in DNA: TGTGCCAGCAGCCACGGACAGATCACCGGGGAGCTGTTTTTT. The chain combines TRBV3-1 with TRBJ2-2, with D possibly matching TRBD1 (6 bases). Germline V lookup: CDR1 LGHDT, CDR2 YNNKEL (reference sequence). The CDR3 length is 14 residues. Trimming shortened V by 3 bases and J by 4 bases, and 9 bases separated the two germline ends.

This clonotype has a handful of counts. CDR3 region: CASRGWEAFF. CDR3 nucleotides: TGTGCCAGCAGAGGGTGGGAGGCTTTCTTT. This chain uses TRBV12-3 or TRBV12-4 with TRBJ1-1; D call uncertain. The CDR3 totals 10 residues. V was cut by 6 bases and J by 11 bases, with 10 bases left in between.

The V and J genes are TRBV7-9 and TRBJ2-7; D may be TRBD2 (5 bases). V lost 5 bases, J lost 3 bases, and 17 bases lay in between. The CDR3 length is 15 residues. The germline gives CDR1 SEHNR, CDR2 FQNEAQ (reference sequence). CDR3 sequence reads: CASSTTNPEGYEQYF. CDR3 DNA sequence: TGTGCCAGCAGCACTACTAACCCTGAGGGCTACGAGCAGTACTTC. The variable domain in full, completed from reference TRBV7-9 and TRBJ2-7, reads DTGVSQNPRHKITKRGQNVTFRCDPISEHNRLYWYRQTLGQGPEFLTYFQNEAQLEKSRLLSDRFSAERPKGSFSTLEIQRTEQGDSAMYLCASSTTNPEGYEQYFGPGTRLTVT.

The chain employs TRBV12-3 or TRBV12-4 and TRBJ1-5; 7 nucleotides line up with TRBD1. With V trimmed by 5 bases and J by 2 bases, 15 bases remained unmatched. This CDR3 is built from 18 residues. CDR3 in DNA: TGTGCCAGCAGTAACCGAAGGACAGGCAGCTATTGCAATCAGCCCCAGCATTTT. This codes for CASSNRRTGSYCNQPQHF.

This clonotype was detected a few times. This chain joins TRBV7-2 and TRBJ2-5; the match to TRBD1 covers 7 bases. With V trimmed by 5 bases and J by 0 bases, 3 bases remained unmatched. The germline CDR1 and CDR2 sequences are SGHTA and FQGNSA. CDR3 length: 14 amino acids. In nucleotides, the CDR3 is TGTGCCAGCAGCCAGGACAGGTACCAAGAGACCCAGTACTTC. It translates to CASSQDRYQETQYF.

The gene calls are TRBV4-1 and TRBJ2-2; no clear D. From germline, CDR1 is MGHRA and CDR2 YSYEKL. The length of the CDR3 is 14 residues. V was pared by 6 bases and J by 4 bases, with 12 bases between. CDR3 in amino acids: CASSPRHFTGELFF. The CDR3 nucleotides are TGCGCCAGCAGTCCTAGGCATTTCACCGGGGAGCTGTTTTTT.

The rearrangement joins TRBV12-3 or TRBV12-4 to TRBJ2-1; TRBD1 agrees at 8 bases. The CDR3 covers 13 residues. The V and J ends lost 5 bases and 9 bases, in that order; junction bases with no gene match: 6. In DNA form, the CDR3 reads TGTGCCAGCAGTGTGACAGGGGTGGCTGAGCAGTTCTTC. Translated: CASSVTGVAEQFF.

The rearrangement uses TRBV5-1 and TRBJ2-5; no clear D. V lost 4 bases and J 1 base, leaving 11 bases between the germline ends. Germline CDR1 and CDR2: SGHRS and YFSETQ. This CDR3 comprises 14 residues. CDR3 bases: TGCGCCAGCAGCGGGCAGGACCGCCAAGAGACCCAGTACTTC. Translation gives CASSGQDRQETQYF. Full variable domain (missing parts from reference TRBV5-1 and TRBJ2-5): KAGVTQTPRYLIKTRGQQVTLSCSPISGHRSVSWYQQTPGQGLQFLFEYFSETQRNKGNFPGRFSGRQFSNSRSEMNVSTLELGDSALYLCASSGQDRQETQYFGPGTRLLVL.

This sequence joins TRBV4-1 and TRBJ1-4; the match to TRBD1 covers 12 bases. J was trimmed by 2 bases and V by 9 bases; bases with no gene match: 10. CDR1 is MGHRA, CDR2 YSYEKL, per germline. The CDR3 has 17 residues. The CDR3 coding sequence is TGCGCCAGTGCAGGGACAGGGGGCGCCGGGACTAATGAAAAACTGTTTTTT. Its translation is CASAGTGGAGTNEKLFF.

The chain is built from TRBV9 and TRBJ2-1; 9 nucleotides match TRBD2. J gave up 8 bases and V 1 base, and 7 bases lay outside the gene matches. CDR1 is SGDLS and CDR2 is YYNGEE in the germline V gene. The CDR3 covers 15 residues. The CDR3 DNA sequence: TGTGCCAGCAGCGTAACGGCGGGGGGGCCATATGAGCAGTTCTTC. It translates to CASSVTAGGPYEQFF.

As for this clonotype: A read error is likely, as this CDR3 ends without the conserved phenylalanine or tryptophan. The chain has TRBV20-1 and TRBJ2-7; no reliable D call. V was trimmed by 3 bases and J by 0 bases, leaving 12 bases between them. The CDR3 is 14 residues long. The germline V gene encodes CDR1 DFQATT and CDR2 SNEGSKA (reference sequence). CDR3 DNA sequence: TGCAGTGCTAGCCAGGACGTAAGCTCCTACGAGCAGTACCTC. Translation gives CSASQDVSSYEQYL.

In its sample, this clonotype was seen a few times. The chain is built from TRBV28 and TRBJ1-2; tentative D call: TRBD1 (5 bases). The germline gives CDR1 MDHEN, CDR2 SYDVKM. Deletions cut 11 bases from V and 4 bases from J, with 14 bases between. The CDR3 is 12 residues long. The CDR3 loop is CAAGGGVYGYTF. The CDR3, as DNA: TGTGCCGCCGGGGGAGGGGTCTATGGCTACACCTTC.

This sequence joins TRBV6-1 and TRBJ2-1; tentatively, D is TRBD2 (5 bases). V lost 4 bases and J 8 bases, leaving 15 bases between the germline ends. This CDR3 is 14 amino acids long. Germline CDR1 and CDR2: MNHNS and SASEGT. The CDR3 region has the DNA TGTGCCAGCAGTGTACTAGTTTCGGCCGATGAGCAGTTCTTC. It is translated as CASSVLVSADEQFF.

In this sample, this clonotype turned up once. The V and J genes are TRBV6-2 or TRBV6-3 and TRBJ2-4; TRBD1 matches at 7 bases. J was trimmed by 13 bases and V by 4 bases; bases with no gene match: 16. This CDR3 has 15 residues. Germline V gene sequence: CDR1 MNHEY, CDR2 SVGEGT. CDR3 loop: CASSSWGEGTVQQYF. The CDR3 DNA reads as TGTGCCAGCAGTTCTTGGGGAGAAGGGACAGTTCAGCAGTACTTC.

As regards this clonotype: Sequence at one end of the junction differs from germline and may be a read error. This sequence joins TRBV7-2 and TRBJ2-6; D is ambiguous. This CDR3 contains 16 residues. Germline V gene data show CDR1 as SGHTA and CDR2 as FQGNSA. CDR3 protein: CASSPIITTGVNVLTF. The CDR3 DNA sequence: TGTGCCAGCAGCCCGATCATTACGACTGGGGTCAACGTCCTGACTTTC.

The chain links TRBV6-2 or TRBV6-3 to TRBJ2-5, with D possibly called TRBD1 or TRBD2 (5 bases each). CDR3 length: 12 amino acids. CDR1 and CDR2 from the germline V gene are MNHEY and SVGEGT. The V and J ends lost 7 bases and 6 bases respectively, with 12 bases between them. CDR3: CASTWGSKTQYF. The CDR3 DNA reads TGTGCCAGCACCTGGGGGTCGAAGACCCAGTACTTC.

This chain connects TRBV19 to TRBJ2-2; 8 positions match TRBD2. CDR1 LNHDA and CDR2 SQIVND come from the germline V gene (reference sequence). The CDR3 has 15 residues. V was clipped by 7 bases and J by 3 bases; unmatched bases: 7. CDR3 sequence reads: CASKVAGSDTGELFF. CDR3 in DNA: TGTGCCAGTAAGGTAGCGGGGTCGGACACCGGGGAGCTGTTTTTT.

The genes are TRBV7-2 and TRBJ2-5; 9 bases map to TRBD2. This CDR3 is built from 16 residues. Per the germline V gene, CDR1 is SGHTA and CDR2 is FQGNSA. V trimming: 2 bases; J trimming: 5 bases; junction bases outside the gene matches: 9. The CDR3 protein is CASSLKTSGSGETQYF. The CDR3 DNA reads as TGTGCCAGCAGCTTAAAGACTAGCGGATCGGGGGAGACCCAGTACTTC.